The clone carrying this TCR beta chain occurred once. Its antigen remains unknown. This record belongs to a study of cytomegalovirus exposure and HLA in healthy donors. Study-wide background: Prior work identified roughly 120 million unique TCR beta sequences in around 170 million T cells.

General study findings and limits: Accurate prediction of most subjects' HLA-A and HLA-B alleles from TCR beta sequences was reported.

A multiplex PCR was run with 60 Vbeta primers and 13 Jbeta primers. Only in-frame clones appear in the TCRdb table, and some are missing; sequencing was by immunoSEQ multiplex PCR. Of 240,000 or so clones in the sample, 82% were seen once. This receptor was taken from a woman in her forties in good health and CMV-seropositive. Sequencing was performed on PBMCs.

In DNA form, the CDR3 reads TGTGCCAGCAGAGGGACAGGACGAGATGTTTGGGTTGAAGCTTTCTTT. As protein: CASRGTGRDVWVEAFF. The chain links TRBV7-2 to TRBJ1-1, with 8 bases fitting TRBD1. Germline V gene lookup returns CDR1 SGHTA and CDR2 FQGNSA. Trimming cost V 6 bases and J 7 bases; bases outside gene matches: 16. The CDR3 extends over 16 amino acids. Supplemented by reference TRBV7-2 and TRBJ1-1, the full variable domain reads GAGVSQSPSNKVTEKGKDVELRCDPISGHTALYWYRQSLGQGLEFLIYFQGNSAPDKSGLPSDRFSAERTGGSVSTLTIQRTQQEDSAVYLCASRGTGRDVWVEAFFGQGTRLTVV.